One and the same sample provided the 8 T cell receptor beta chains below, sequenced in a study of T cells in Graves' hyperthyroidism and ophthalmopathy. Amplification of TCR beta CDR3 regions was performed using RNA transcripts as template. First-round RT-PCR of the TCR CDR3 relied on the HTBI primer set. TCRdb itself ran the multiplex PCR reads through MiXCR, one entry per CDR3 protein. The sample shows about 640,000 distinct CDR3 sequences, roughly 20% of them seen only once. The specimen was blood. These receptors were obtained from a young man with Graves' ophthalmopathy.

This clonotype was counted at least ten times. The DNA of the CDR3 is TGTGCCAGCAGCGGGGGAACCTACGAGCAGTACTTC. Amino acids: CASSGGTYEQYF. The chain links TRBV6-2 or TRBV6-3 to TRBJ2-7, with D tentatively TRBD2 (6 bases). V lost 6 bases, J lost 2 bases, and 8 bases lay in between. The germline CDR1 and CDR2 sequences are MNHEY and SVGEGT. This CDR3 is 12 amino acids long.

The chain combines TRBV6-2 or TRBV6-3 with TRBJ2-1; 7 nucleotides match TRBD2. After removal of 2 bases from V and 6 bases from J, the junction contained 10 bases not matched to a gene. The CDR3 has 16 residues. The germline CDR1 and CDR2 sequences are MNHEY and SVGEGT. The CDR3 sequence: CASSYGAGTRANEQFF. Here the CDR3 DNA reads TGTGCCAGCAGTTACGGAGCGGGAACCAGGGCCAATGAGCAGTTCTTC.

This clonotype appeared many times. CDR3 amino acids: CASSLSPWGTSGTNEQFF. For the CDR3, the DNA is TGTGCCAGCAGTTTATCCCCTTGGGGGACTAGCGGGACCAATGAGCAGTTCTTC. The chain links TRBV28 to TRBJ2-1, with 13 bases identical to TRBD2. The CDR3 has 18 amino acids. V lost 1 base and J lost 6; bases outside the gene matches: 9. Germline V gene sequence: CDR1 MDHEN, CDR2 SYDVKM.

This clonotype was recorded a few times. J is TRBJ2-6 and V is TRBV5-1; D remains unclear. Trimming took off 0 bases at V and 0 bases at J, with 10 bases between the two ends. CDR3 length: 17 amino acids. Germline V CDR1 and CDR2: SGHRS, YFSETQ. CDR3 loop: CASSLDQDPSGANVLTF. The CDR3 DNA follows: TGCGCCAGCAGCTTGGACCAGGACCCCTCTGGGGCCAACGTCCTGACTTTC.

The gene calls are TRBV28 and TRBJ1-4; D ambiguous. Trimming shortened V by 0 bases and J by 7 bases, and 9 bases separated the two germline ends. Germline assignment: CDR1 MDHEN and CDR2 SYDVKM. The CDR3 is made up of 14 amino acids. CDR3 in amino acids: CASSLWGSAEKLFF. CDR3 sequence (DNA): TGTGCCAGCAGTTTATGGGGGAGTGCTGAAAAACTGTTTTTT.

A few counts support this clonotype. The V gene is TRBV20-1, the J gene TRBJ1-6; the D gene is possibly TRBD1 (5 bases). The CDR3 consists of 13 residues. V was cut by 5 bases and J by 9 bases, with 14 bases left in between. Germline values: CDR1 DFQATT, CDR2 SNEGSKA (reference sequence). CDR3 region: CSAYRLGTSPLHF. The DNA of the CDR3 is TGCAGTGCTTACCGGCTGGGGACTTCACCCCTCCACTTT.

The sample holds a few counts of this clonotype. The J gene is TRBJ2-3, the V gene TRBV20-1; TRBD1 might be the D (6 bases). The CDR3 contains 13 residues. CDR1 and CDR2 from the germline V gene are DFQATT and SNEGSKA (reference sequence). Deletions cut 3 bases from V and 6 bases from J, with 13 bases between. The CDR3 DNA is TGCAGTGCTAGGGCCCCAGGGGTCGATACGCAGTATTTT. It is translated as CSARAPGVDTQYF.

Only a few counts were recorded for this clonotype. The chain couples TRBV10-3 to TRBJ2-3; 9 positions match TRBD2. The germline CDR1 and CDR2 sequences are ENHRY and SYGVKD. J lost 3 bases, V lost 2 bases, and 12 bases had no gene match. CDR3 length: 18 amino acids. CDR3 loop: CAISENPGSREGTDTQYF. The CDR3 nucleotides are TGTGCCATCAGTGAGAATCCCGGTTCGCGGGAGGGTACAGATACGCAGTATTTT.